These T cell receptor beta chains were read from a single sample in a study of cytomegalovirus exposure and HLA in healthy donors. TCRdb keeps only in-frame clones here, not all; method: immunoSEQ multiplex PCR. The table shows about 200,000 clones, with roughly 84% occurring only once. Sequenced sample: PBMCs. The receptors stem from a man aged 45-65 years in good health and CMV-seronegative. CDR3s include the opening cysteine and the closing phenylalanine or tryptophan. The D gene is left open where the match is weak. Size tells how often a clone was seen (once, few, many) or the class of an expanded clone, and some rows leave it out.

clone size,J gene,D gene,V gene,CDR3 protein,CDR3 DNA
NA,TRBJ2-1,NA,TRBV5-1,CASSLAISPGGEQFF,TGCGCCAGCAGCTTGGCTATTAGCCCTGGAGGTGAGCAGTTCTTC
NA,TRBJ2-7,TRBD2,TRBV5-5,CASSLQIAGEYEQYF,TGTGCCAGCAGCTTGCAAATAGCGGGAGAATACGAGCAGTACTTC
once,TRBJ1-2,NA,TRBV14,CASSRNSFRGNYGYTF,TGTGCCAGCAGCCGTAACTCATTCAGGGGTAACTATGGCTACACCTTC
NA,TRBJ2-4,TRBD2,TRBV18,CASSPGLAAKNIQYF,TGTGCCAGCTCACCTGGACTAGCGGCCAAAAACATTCAGTACTTC
few,TRBJ2-5,TRBD2,TRBV19,CASSIKGSGGQETQYF,TGTGCCAGTAGTATCAAAGGAAGCGGGGGTCAAGAGACCCAGTACTTC
once,TRBJ1-3,TRBD1,TRBV18,CASSPGQGSGNTIYF,TGTGCCAGCTCCCCCGGACAGGGCTCTGGAAACACCATATATTTT
NA,TRBJ1-1,NA,TRBV5-1,CASSLDAASTEAFF,TGCGCCAGCAGCTTGGACGCGGCGAGCACTGAAGCTTTCTTT
NA,TRBJ2-1,NA,TRBV4-2,CASSQGDSRSYNEQFF,TGTGCCAGCAGCCAAGGTGACTCCCGCTCCTACAATGAGCAGTTCTTC
NA,TRBJ2-1,NA,TRBV7-9,CASSLDGDSHKFF,TGTGCCAGCAGCTTAGATGGGGACTCGCACAAGTTCTTC
once,TRBJ2-5,TRBD1,TRBV28,CAGGTAFQETQYF,TGTGCCGGTGGGACAGCTTTTCAAGAGACCCAGTACTTC
NA,TRBJ2-7,NA,TRBV6-5,CASSYSSSPGEQYF,TGTGCCAGCAGTTACTCGTCCTCCCCAGGCGAGCAGTACTTC
NA,TRBJ2-2,TRBD2,TRBV11-2,CASSLSLTSGRTGELFF,TGTGCCAGCAGCTTAAGTCTGACTAGCGGGAGGACCGGGGAGCTGTTTTTT
NA,TRBJ1-2,NA,TRBV5-6,CASSRGAAYGYTF,TGTGCCAGCAGCCGGGGGGCGGCCTATGGCTACACCTTC
NA,TRBJ2-1,NA,TRBV6-1,CASSGRQGLNEQFF,TGTGCCAGCAGTGGTAGGCAGGGATTAAATGAGCAGTTCTTC
NA,TRBJ1-5,NA,TRBV19,CASSPGQGSNQPQHF,TGTGCCAGTAGCCCCGGGCAGGGAAGCAATCAGCCCCAGCATTTT
few,TRBJ2-7,NA,TRBV7-3,CASSLTGGSYEQYF,TGTGCCAGCAGCTTAACAGGGGGTTCATACGAGCAGTACTTC
few,TRBJ2-1,TRBD2,TRBV9,CASSVGREGHREQFF,TGTGCCAGCAGCGTAGGGCGGGAGGGCCATAGAGAGCAGTTCTTC
NA,TRBJ1-2,TRBD1,TRBV14,CASSRTGGYGYTF,TGTGCCAGCAGCCGTACAGGGGGGTATGGCTACACCTTC
NA,TRBJ2-7,TRBD2,TRBV27,CASSSPLRFGGGTNEQYF,TGTGCCAGCTCGAGTCCTCTTCGGTTCGGTGGCGGGACTAACGAGCAGTACTTC
NA,TRBJ2-7,TRBD1,TRBV15,CATSYRGQSYEQYF,TGTGCCACCAGCTATAGGGGGCAGTCCTACGAGCAGTACTTC
NA,TRBJ1-1,TRBD1,TRBV29-1,CSVGGQGGTTEAFF,TGCAGCGTTGGAGGACAGGGTGGGACCACTGAAGCTTTCTTT
NA,TRBJ2-5,NA,TRBV7-6,CASSLGNGQAQETQYF,TGTGCCAGCAGCTTGGGTAATGGTCAAGCGCAAGAGACCCAGTACTTC
NA,TRBJ1-2,NA,TRBV28,CASSYTGRGANYGYTF,TGTGCCAGCAGTTATACCGGGAGAGGAGCTAACTATGGCTACACCTTC
NA,TRBJ2-1,NA,TRBV27,CASSPWAGNNEQFF,TGTGCCAGCAGCCCCTGGGCAGGAAACAATGAGCAGTTCTTC
NA,TRBJ1-1,NA,TRBV5-4,CASSWGADTEAFF,TGTGCCAGCAGCTGGGGCGCGGACACTGAAGCTTTCTTT
NA,TRBJ2-7,NA,TRBV4-1,CASSQGPQTRFAPYEQYF,TGCGCCAGCAGCCAAGGCCCGCAGACACGCTTCGCCCCCTACGAGCAGTACTTC
NA,TRBJ1-2,TRBD1,TRBV7-9,CASSTPRTGGHFGYTF,TGTGCCAGCAGCACCCCCCGGACAGGGGGGCACTTTGGCTACACCTTC
NA,TRBJ2-1,NA,TRBV28,CASSLGGQYNEQFF,TGTGCCAGCAGTCTCGGGGGTCAGTACAATGAGCAGTTCTTC
few,TRBJ2-3,NA,TRBV7-8,CASSLEVQGASSTDTQYF,TGTGCCAGCAGCTTAGAAGTGCAGGGCGCCTCTAGCACAGATACGCAGTATTTT
NA,TRBJ1-3,TRBD1,TRBV7-8,CASSLAGPTGNSGNTIYF,TGTGCCAGCAGCTTAGCAGGTCCGACAGGGAACTCTGGAAACACCATATATTTT
once,TRBJ1-2,TRBD1,TRBV19,CASSDPGTGGSRAGYTF,TGTGCCAGTAGTGACCCCGGGACAGGGGGCTCGCGAGCTGGCTACACCTTC
NA,TRBJ2-1,TRBD2,TRBV7-2,CASSPYWAGEGGYEQFF,TGTGCCAGCAGCCCCTACTGGGCGGGAGAAGGAGGATATGAGCAGTTCTTC
NA,TRBJ2-3,TRBD2,TRBV7-9,CASATGLAGGPDTQYF,TGTGCCAGCGCAACGGGACTAGCGGGAGGACCAGATACGCAGTATTTT
few,TRBJ2-7,TRBD2,TRBV10-3,CASGEGYYEQYF,TGTGCCTCCGGGGAGGGTTACTACGAGCAGTACTTC
NA,TRBJ2-2,NA,TRBV5-5,CASSLFPGATGELFF,TGTGCCAGCAGCCTGTTTCCAGGGGCCACCGGGGAGCTGTTTTTT
few,TRBJ1-2,NA,TRBV6-6,CASSPEAYGYTF,TGTGCCAGCAGTCCGGAGGCCTATGGCTACACCTTC
NA,TRBJ2-1,TRBD2,TRBV7-9,CASSPKLREGNEQFF,TGTGCCAGCAGCCCTAAGTTGCGGGAGGGCAATGAGCAGTTCTTC
NA,TRBJ1-6,NA,TRBV28,CASAKAGAQSYNSPLHF,TGTGCCAGCGCCAAGGCGGGGGCCCAGTCCTATAATTCACCCCTCCACTTT
once,TRBJ2-7,TRBD2,TRBV28,CASQGASGTYEQYF,TGTGCCAGCCAAGGGGCTAGCGGGACCTACGAGCAGTACTTC
NA,TRBJ1-2,TRBD1,TRBV10-2,CASRPGQGVGYTF,TGCGCCAGCAGACCGGGACAGGGAGTCGGCTACACCTTC
NA,TRBJ2-7,NA,TRBV28,CVVGFGASDEQYF,TGTGTCGTTGGGTTTGGGGCCTCGGACGAGCAGTACTTC
NA,TRBJ2-1,TRBD2,TRBV27,CASSLLLTSRYNEQFF,TGTGCCAGCAGTCTCCTCTTGACTAGCCGATACAATGAGCAGTTCTTC
NA,TRBJ2-7,NA,TRBV7-3,CASSSTGRGTEQYF,TGTGCCAGCAGCTCAACAGGGAGGGGGACCGAGCAGTACTTC
NA,TRBJ2-2,NA,TRBV9,CASSVGTANTGELFF,TGTGCCAGCAGCGTAGGGACAGCCAACACCGGGGAGCTGTTTTTT
NA,TRBJ2-3,TRBD2,TRBV7-2,CASSLGLALKLETDTQYF,TGTGCCAGCAGTCTCGGACTAGCGTTAAAACTCGAAACAGATACGCAGTATTTT
NA,TRBJ2-7,TRBD1,TRBV4-1,CASSQDYATGGTYEQYF,TGCGCCAGCAGCCAAGATTATGCAACAGGGGGAACCTACGAGCAGTACTTC
NA,TRBJ2-1,NA,TRBV4-1,CASSQLYGVENEQFF,TGCGCCAGCAGCCAGCTCTATGGAGTTGAGAATGAGCAGTTCTTC
NA,TRBJ2-6,TRBD1,TRBV7-2,CASSLRPGGIGANVLTF,TGTGCCAGCAGCTTAAGGCCAGGGGGCATTGGGGCCAACGTCCTGACTTTC
few,TRBJ1-2,NA,TRBV9,CASSVGGPGGYTF,TGTGCCAGCAGCGTAGGGGGGCCTGGAGGCTACACCTTC
NA,TRBJ2-1,NA,TRBV5-4,CASSLANYNEQFF,TGTGCCAGCAGCTTGGCAAATTACAATGAGCAGTTCTTC
NA,TRBJ1-5,TRBD1,TRBV7-6,CASSPGQGGNQPQHF,TGTGCCAGCAGCCCGGGACAGGGGGGCAATCAGCCCCAGCATTTT
NA,TRBJ2-7,NA,TRBV7-3,CASSAYSSGSWGEQYF,TGTGCCAGCAGCGCCTACTCTAGTGGGAGCTGGGGCGAGCAGTACTTC
NA,TRBJ2-7,TRBD2,TRBV28,CASTRLAGGLEQYF,TGTGCCAGCACCCGACTAGCGGGAGGGCTCGAGCAGTACTTC